The 14 T cell receptor beta chains given below trace back to one sample, sequenced in a study of T cell repertoires in cytomegalovirus infection. TCRdb re-analysed the reads in MiXCR, keeping a single row per CDR3 protein. The profile covers nearly 70,000 distinct CDR3 sequences, with 20% to 25% appearing a single time and 60% to 80% taken by the ten largest. These receptors lack a known antigen. Sequenced material: PBMCs, sequenced either directly or after in vitro stimulation (not recorded which). The source of these receptors is a human donor in good health (CMV status not recorded). Some clones in this sample may be carry-over from other donors' samples.

This clonotype was counted many times. This chain connects TRBV7-2 to TRBJ2-3, with TRBD2 as a possible D gene (5 bases). Trimming removed 1 base at V and 0 bases at J, with 14 bases between. The CDR3 runs to 17 residues. Germline CDR1 SGHTA, CDR2 FQGNSA. CDR3 region: CASSLVRVDPSTDTQYF. The CDR3 region has the DNA TGTGCCAGCAGCTTAGTGCGGGTCGACCCTAGCACAGATACGCAGTATTTT.

This clonotype was counted at least ten times. The chain has TRBV11-3 and TRBJ1-1; D not certain. The CDR3 is made up of 13 amino acids. Trimming shortened V by 1 base and J by 1 base, and 4 bases separated the two germline ends. Germline assignment: CDR1 SGHNT and CDR2 YENEEA. The CDR3 DNA reads as TGTGCCAGCAGCTTAGCAGGGAACACTGAAGCTTTCTTT. It is translated as CASSLAGNTEAFF.

The chain couples TRBV2 to TRBJ1-1, with 9 nucleotides matching TRBD1. The J segment lost 5 bases and the V segment lost 3 bases, leaving 7 bases of the junction unmatched. The CDR3 runs to 15 residues. The germline V gene encodes CDR1 SNHLY and CDR2 FYNNEI. In DNA, the CDR3 is TGTGCCAGCAGTGAGCCGGGACAGGGTCGTACTGAAGCTTTCTTT. This translates into CASSEPGQGRTEAFF.

This clonotype was counted ten times or more. The gene calls are TRBV7-2 and TRBJ2-7; possible D gene TRBD2, 5 bases. V shed 5 bases and J shed 7 bases, with 18 bases lying between them. Germline V lookup: CDR1 SGHTA, CDR2 FQGNSA. The CDR3 contains 14 residues. The CDR3 nucleotides are TGTGCCAGCAGCCCGGACGACTATCTCTTTGAGCAGTACGTC. This gives the protein CASSPDDYLFEQYV.

This clonotype was recorded many times. The chain joins TRBV7-2 to TRBJ2-1, with D maybe TRBD2 (7 bases). The germline V and J ends were trimmed by 2 bases and 9 bases, with 20 bases remaining between them. This CDR3 spans 16 amino acids. CDR1 SGHTA and CDR2 FQGNSA come from the germline V gene. CDR3 loop: CASSLNGGGPAIEQFF. CDR3 nucleotides: TGTGCCAGCAGCTTAAACGGCGGGGGCCCGGCAATTGAGCAGTTCTTC.

The CDR3 protein is CASSRRGASGEQFF. The DNA of the CDR3 is TGTGCCAGCAGTCGGAGGGGGGCCAGTGGTGAGCAGTTCTTC. The chain carries TRBV13 and TRBJ2-1; D might be TRBD1 or TRBD2, each matching 6 bases. V lost 6 bases and J lost 9, with 18 bases in between. CDR3 size: 14 residues. Germline values: CDR1 PRHDT, CDR2 FYEKMQ (reference sequence). The full variable domain, completed using reference TRBV13 and TRBJ2-1, is AAGVIQSPRHLIKEKRETATLKCYPIPRHDTVYWYQQGPGQDPQFLISFYEKMQSDKGSIPDRFSAQQFSDYHSELNMSSLELGDSALYFCASSRRGASGEQFFGPGTRLTVL.

This clonotype occurred a few times. This sequence joins TRBV7-8 and TRBJ1-1; D is unclear. The germline gives CDR1 SGHVS, CDR2 FQNEAQ. This CDR3 contains 11 residues. With 2 bases removed from V and 7 bases from J, the gap between germline ends came to 5 bases. The CDR3: CASSLSVEAFF. CDR3 DNA: TGTGCCAGCAGCTTATCAGTTGAAGCTTTCTTT.

This clonotype was counted a few times. The chain couples TRBV6-6 to TRBJ2-3, with D possibly being TRBD1 (5 bases). V was clipped by 5 bases and J by 0 bases, with 12 bases between them. The CDR3 runs 15 residues. In germline, CDR1 is MNHNY, CDR2 SVGAGI (reference sequence). CDR3 amino acids: CASSHPHRSTDTQYF. The CDR3 nucleotides read TGTGCCAGCAGTCACCCTCACAGGAGCACAGATACGCAGTATTTT.

This clonotype came up many times. The chain has TRBV19 and TRBJ1-2, with D uncertain. Between the trimmed V and J ends, which lost 7 bases and 2 bases, there was a span of 14 bases. Germline V lookup: CDR1 LNHDA, CDR2 SQIVND (reference sequence). This CDR3 is 14 amino acids long. The CDR3 sequence: CASKRDFSNYGYTF. The CDR3 region has the DNA TGTGCCAGTAAGAGAGATTTCTCGAACTATGGCTACACCTTC.

This clonotype was detected a few times. The V gene is TRBV10-3, the J gene TRBJ2-7, with 8 bases lining up with TRBD1. After removal of 11 bases from V and 3 bases from J, the junction contained 6 bases not matched to a gene. CDR3 size: 12 residues. Per the germline V gene, CDR1 is ENHRY and CDR2 is SYGVKD. This CDR3 reads CAEQGTGYEQYF. Here the CDR3 DNA reads TGTGCCGAGCAAGGGACAGGCTACGAGCAGTACTTC.

This clonotype was picked up one time. The rearrangement links TRBV10-2 to TRBJ2-3; no firm D call. V lost 2 bases to trimming and J lost 2 bases, with 11 bases between them. Germline V gene lookup returns CDR1 WSHSY and CDR2 SAAADI. The CDR3 runs to 15 residues. CDR3 loop: CASSETTSDTDTQYF. CDR3 coding DNA: TGCGCCAGCAGTGAGACTACTTCAGACACAGATACGCAGTATTTT.

The J gene is TRBJ2-1, the V gene TRBV7-9; no firm D call. Trimming pared 5 bases from V and 9 bases from J, leaving 11 bases between. The CDR3 spans 12 residues. Germline V gene lookup returns CDR1 SEHNR and CDR2 FQNEAQ (reference sequence). The CDR3 loop is CASSGDSFEQFF. CDR3 in DNA: TGTGCCAGCAGCGGAGACTCGTTTGAGCAGTTCTTC.

This chain joins TRBV10-1 and TRBJ2-3, with D perhaps TRBD1 (5 bases). Germline CDR1 is WNHNN and CDR2 is SYGVQD (reference sequence). The CDR3 length is 17 residues. With 2 bases removed from V and 2 bases from J, the gap between germline ends came to 17 bases. CDR3 DNA sequence: TGCGCCAGCAGTGAGGGCCGGTTGGGCAGGGTCACAGATACGCAGTATTTT. This encodes CASSEGRLGRVTDTQYF.

This clonotype has at least ten counts. The CDR3 DNA reads TGTGCCAGCAGCCAACAGGGTCCCAATGAGCAGTTCTTC. Its protein product is CASSQQGPNEQFF. The chain links TRBV6-6 to TRBJ2-1, with a possible D match to TRBD1 (6 bases). This CDR3 has 13 amino acids. Trimming cost V 6 bases and J 6 bases, with 12 bases left between them. Germline CDR1 is MNHNY and CDR2 is SVGAGI (reference sequence).